This T cell receptor beta chain was captured in a study of blood T cells in healthy people across ages. Study at large: Using template switching, researchers captured about one barcoded beta molecule for each two T cells.

A second PCR, run for 7 to 11 cycles, used a sample-barcoded 5' primer plus a J-beta primer mix. TCRdb passed the 5' RACE reads through MiXCR, listing each CDR3 protein once. The sample gives more than 600,000 distinct CDR3 sequences, roughly 25% of which show up once; more than 8% is in the top ten. The V end was cut by 3 bases, the J end by 4 bases, with 8 bases between. CDR3 length: 13 amino acids. The germline V gene has CDR1 SGHDT and CDR2 YYEEEE. These same records also appear under a second study, on T cells of mothers and their children. Per that study: Sample barcodes and 2-4 random nucleotides were added by the M1S primer of the second PCR.

The clonotype was recovered from a boy between 5 and 17 years old in good health. Specimen: blood. The chain joins TRBV5-6 to TRBJ2-1, with no clear D. CDR3 sequence: CASSSHTYNEQFF. CDR3 sequence (DNA): TGTGCCAGCAGCTCTCACACTTACAATGAGCAGTTCTTC.